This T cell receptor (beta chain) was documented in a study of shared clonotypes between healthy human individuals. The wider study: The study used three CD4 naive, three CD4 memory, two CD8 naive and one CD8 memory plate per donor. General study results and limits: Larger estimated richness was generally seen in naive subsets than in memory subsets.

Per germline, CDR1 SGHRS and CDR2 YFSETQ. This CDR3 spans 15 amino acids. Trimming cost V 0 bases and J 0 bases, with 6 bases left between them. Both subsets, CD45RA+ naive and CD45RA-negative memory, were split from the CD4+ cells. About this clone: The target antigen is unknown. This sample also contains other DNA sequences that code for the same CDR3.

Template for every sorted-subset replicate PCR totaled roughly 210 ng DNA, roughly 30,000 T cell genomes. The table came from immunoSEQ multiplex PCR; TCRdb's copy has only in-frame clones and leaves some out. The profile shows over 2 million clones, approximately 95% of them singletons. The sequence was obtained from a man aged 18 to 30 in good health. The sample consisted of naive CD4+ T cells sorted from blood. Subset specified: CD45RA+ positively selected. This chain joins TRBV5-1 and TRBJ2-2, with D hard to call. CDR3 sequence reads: CASSLAGANTGELFF. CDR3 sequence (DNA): TGCGCCAGCAGCTTGGCAGGCGCGAACACCGGGGAGCTGTTTTTT.